The next 21 T cell receptor beta chains were all read from a single sample in a study of Ad26.COV2.S vaccination and SARS-CoV-2 variants. Measured with immunoSEQ multiplex PCR; TCRdb has only the in-frame clones, and not every one. The table shows 360,000 or so clones, with around 89% occurring only once. Treatment denoted: over 15 received Ad26.COV2.S at low or high dose, single or two shots; roughly 5 received placebo; per-sample allocation not given. Collection of samples fell on day 63 after the first vaccine or placebo injection. Sequenced material: peripheral blood, taken in a trial of Ad26.COV2.S vaccine versus placebo. The source of these receptors is a person aged 18 to 65 who received the Ad26.COV2.S COVID-19 vaccine or a placebo.

The rearrangement links TRBV6-5 to TRBJ2-7, with D tentatively TRBD1 (5 bases). Trimming cost V 6 bases and J 5 bases, with 14 bases left between them. This CDR3 is 13 amino acids long. Germline CDR1 is MNHEY and CDR2 is SVGAGI. CDR3 sequence: CASRTPRVHEQYF. For the CDR3, the DNA is TGTGCCAGCAGAACACCCAGGGTCCACGAGCAGTACTTC.

This chain joins TRBV5-1 and TRBJ2-1, with D possibly TRBD1 on 6 matching bases. CDR1 is SGHRS, CDR2 YFSETQ, per germline. CDR3 length: 14 amino acids. The V end was cut by 2 bases, the J end by 8 bases, with 14 bases between. CDR3 sequence: CASSLRDKGDEQFF. The CDR3 DNA follows: TGCGCCAGCAGCTTACGGGATAAGGGGGATGAGCAGTTCTTC.

The chain links TRBV6-5 to TRBJ1-5; 8 bases map to TRBD1. Losses at the gene ends were 4 bases for V and 9 bases for J; bases not matched to a gene: 11. This CDR3 has 15 amino acids. Germline lookup yields CDR1 MNHEY and CDR2 SVGAGI. The CDR3 nucleotides read TGTGCCAGCAGTTTTGGACAGGGCTATCAGCTGCCCCAGCATTTT. Its translation: CASSFGQGYQLPQHF.

The V gene is TRBV5-1, the J gene TRBJ2-2, with 9 positions matching TRBD2. CDR1 and CDR2 (germline): SGHRS, YFSETQ. V lost 2 bases to trimming and J lost 2 bases; unmatched junction nucleotides: 7. This CDR3 contains 17 residues. CDR3: CASSLRVAGVNTGELFF. In DNA form, the CDR3 reads TGCGCCAGCAGCTTAAGAGTAGCGGGAGTCAACACCGGGGAGCTGTTTTTT.

The chain uses TRBV3-1 (or the pseudogene TRBV3-2) and TRBJ2-7; D is possibly TRBD1 (5 bases). The CDR3 is made up of 12 amino acids. V was trimmed by 1 base and J by 6 bases, leaving 7 bases between them. CDR1 is LGHDT and CDR2 is YNNKEL in the germline V gene (reference sequence). The CDR3 reads CASSQGQGEQYF. Written as DNA, the CDR3 is TGTGCCAGCAGCCAAGGGCAGGGCGAGCAGTACTTC.

The DNA of the CDR3 is TGTGCCAGCATACCAGGGGTCCACGAGCAGTACTTC. Its translation is CASIPGVHEQYF. J is TRBJ2-7 and V is TRBV2; TRBD1 might be the D (6 bases). The germline V gene encodes CDR1 SNHLY and CDR2 FYNNEI. The V and J ends lost 7 bases and 5 bases respectively, with 12 bases between them. This CDR3 is built from 12 residues.

V usage is TRBV6-2 or TRBV6-3 and J usage is TRBJ2-1; D is perhaps TRBD2 (6 bases). The CDR3 runs to 15 residues. V was cut by 6 bases and J by 4 bases, with 16 bases left in between. Germline-derived CDR1 and CDR2 are MNHEY and SVGEGT. CDR3 sequence (DNA): TGTGCCAGCAGCCTCCGGGGGACCCTTTACAATGAGCAGTTCTTC. As protein: CASSLRGTLYNEQFF.

This clone was counted once. The rearrangement links TRBV21-1 to TRBJ2-7; the DNA was not compared with TRBD2, the D call given in the table. TRBV21-1 corresponds to a pseudogene. The CDR3 loop spans 17 amino acids. The chain's CDR3 is CASSTLPLVGGYYEQYF. CDR3 DNA: TGTGCCAGCAGCACCCTCCCTCTCGTAGGAGGATACTACGAGCAGTACTTC.

The chain couples TRBV10-2 to TRBJ1-1; D is uncertain. Germline loops: CDR1 WSHSY, CDR2 SAAADI. Trimming left V 8 bases short and J 5 bases short, with 15 bases between. CDR3 length equals 13 residues. DNA of the CDR3: TGCGCCAGCGAAGAAGGGAGGTGGACTGAAGCTTTCTTT. It translates to CASEEGRWTEAFF.

This chain joins TRBV7-3 and TRBJ2-6; TRBD1 agrees at 8 bases. V lost 4 bases and J lost 4; bases outside the gene matches: 3. Germline CDR1 reads SGHTA; CDR2 reads FQGTGA. The CDR3 runs 15 residues. The CDR3 sequence is CASSSGGAGANVLTF. The CDR3 coding sequence is TGTGCCAGCAGCTCAGGGGGCGCCGGGGCCAACGTCCTGACTTTC.

This chain uses TRBV21-1 with TRBJ2-5; the table assigns TRBD2, which was not confirmed against the DNA. TRBV21-1 is termed a pseudogene. The length of the CDR3 is 13 residues. CDR3 in amino acids: CASSKGGRETQYF. Here the CDR3 DNA reads TGTGCCAGCAGCAAAGGAGGGAGAGAGACCCAGTACTTC.

The chain couples TRBV15 to TRBJ2-5; D may match TRBD1 or TRBD2 (5 bases each). V dropped 0 bases and J dropped 5 bases, with 13 bases sitting between them. The CDR3 contains 15 residues. Germline CDR1 and CDR2: LNHNV and YYDKDF (reference sequence). In DNA, the CDR3 is TGTGCCACCAGCAGAGATCGGGGCAGAGAGGAGACCCAGTACTTC. Protein product: CATSRDRGREETQYF.

This clone is a singleton in its sample. This CDR3 is also generated by other DNA sequences in the sample. The chain couples TRBV19 to TRBJ2-7, with TRBD1 matching over 8 bases. CDR3 length: 14 residues. Per the germline V gene, CDR1 is LNHDA and CDR2 is SQIVND (reference sequence). V lost 3 bases to trimming and J lost 2 bases; unmatched junction nucleotides: 3. This CDR3 is CASSIGTGPYEQYF. CDR3 nucleotide sequence: TGTGCCAGTAGTATCGGGACAGGACCCTACGAGCAGTACTTC.

The chain employs TRBV27 and TRBJ2-5, with no clear D. The V gene lost 3 bases and the J gene lost 2 bases, with 13 bases spanning the gap. Germline loops: CDR1 MNHEY, CDR2 SMNVEV (reference sequence). The CDR3 has 15 residues. This CDR3 reads CASSFIPAQQETQYF. CDR3 nucleotides: TGTGCCAGCAGTTTTATACCGGCCCAACAAGAGACCCAGTACTTC.

The sample holds one count of this clone. The chain is built from TRBV11-2 and TRBJ2-3; D gene uncertain. Trimming left V 0 bases short and J 0 bases short, with 4 bases between. Germline V gives CDR1 SGHAT, CDR2 FQNNGV. The CDR3 length is 14 residues. The CDR3 DNA is TGTGCCAGCAGCTTAGACTTGAGCACAGATACGCAGTATTTT. Amino acids: CASSLDLSTDTQYF.

The genes are TRBV3-1 (or the pseudogene TRBV3-2) and TRBJ1-6; no definite D call. This CDR3 region has 14 residues. Deletions cut 1 base from V and 9 bases from J, with 10 bases between. Germline loops: CDR1 LGHDT, CDR2 YNNKEL (reference sequence). The CDR3 loop reads CASSQVGRGSPLHF. CDR3 nucleotides: TGTGCCAGCAGCCAAGTGGGCAGAGGTTCACCCCTCCACTTT.

The genes are TRBV6-2 or TRBV6-3 and TRBJ2-3; D is ambiguous. The CDR3 consists of 13 residues. Germline CDR1 reads MNHEY; CDR2 reads SVGEGT. Trimming shortened V by 2 bases and J by 5 bases, and 8 bases separated the two germline ends. The CDR3 nucleotides read TGTGCCAGCAGTTACAAAATGGTAGATACGCAGTATTTT. Protein product: CASSYKMVDTQYF.

V gene TRBV7-3 combines with J gene TRBJ2-5, with D possibly TRBD2 on 6 matching bases. Germline V gene sequence: CDR1 SGHTA, CDR2 FQGTGA. The V and J ends lost 5 bases and 7 bases respectively, with 11 bases between them. CDR3 length: 12 residues. CDR3 coding DNA: TGTGCCAGCAGCGACTTGGGAGGGACCCAGTACTTC. Protein product: CASSDLGGTQYF.

The rearrangement joins TRBV4-1 to TRBJ2-1, with TRBD2 matching over 7 bases. This CDR3 contains 15 residues. V shed 0 bases, J shed 5 bases, and the junction held 4 bases outside the gene matches. Germline V gives CDR1 MGHRA, CDR2 YSYEKL. The CDR3 sequence: CASSQDEREHNEQFF. The CDR3 bases are TGCGCCAGCAGCCAAGACGAGCGGGAACACAATGAGCAGTTCTTC.

The rearrangement links TRBV6-5 to TRBJ2-3; 9 positions match TRBD1. Germline V gene data show CDR1 as MNHEY and CDR2 as SVGAGI. The V gene end was trimmed by 6 bases and the J gene end by 3 bases; junction bases not matched to a gene: 7. The CDR3 is 15 amino acids. The CDR3 bases are TGTGCCAGCAGGACAGGGGGTGCGAAAACAGATACGCAGTATTTT. This sequence encodes CASRTGGAKTDTQYF.

This chain uses TRBV6-5 with TRBJ1-2, with TRBD1 matching 9 bases. Germline V gives CDR1 MNHEY, CDR2 SVGAGI. The J segment lost 0 bases and the V segment lost 5 bases, leaving 4 bases of the junction unmatched. The CDR3 extends over 15 amino acids. Here the CDR3 DNA reads TGTGCCAGCAGTCTACGGGACAGGGCTAACTATGGCTACACCTTC. It specifies CASSLRDRANYGYTF.